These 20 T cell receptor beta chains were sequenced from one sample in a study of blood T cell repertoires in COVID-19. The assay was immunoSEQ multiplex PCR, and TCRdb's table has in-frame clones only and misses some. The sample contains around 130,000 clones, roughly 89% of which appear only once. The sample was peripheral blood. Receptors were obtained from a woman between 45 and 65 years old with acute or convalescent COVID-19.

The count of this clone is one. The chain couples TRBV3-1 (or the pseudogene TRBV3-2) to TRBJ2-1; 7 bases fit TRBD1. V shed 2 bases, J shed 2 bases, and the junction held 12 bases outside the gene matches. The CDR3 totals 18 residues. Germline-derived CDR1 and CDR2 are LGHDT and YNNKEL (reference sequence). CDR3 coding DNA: TGTGCCAGCAGCCAACCACGAGGAAGGGGGCTCGCCTACAATGAGCAGTTCTTC. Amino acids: CASSQPRGRGLAYNEQFF.

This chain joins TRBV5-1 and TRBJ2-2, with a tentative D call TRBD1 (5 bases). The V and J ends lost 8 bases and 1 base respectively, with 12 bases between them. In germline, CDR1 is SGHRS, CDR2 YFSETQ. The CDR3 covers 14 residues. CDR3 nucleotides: TGCGCCAGTTTTAAAGGACAGAACACCGGGGAGCTGTTTTTT. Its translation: CASFKGQNTGELFF.

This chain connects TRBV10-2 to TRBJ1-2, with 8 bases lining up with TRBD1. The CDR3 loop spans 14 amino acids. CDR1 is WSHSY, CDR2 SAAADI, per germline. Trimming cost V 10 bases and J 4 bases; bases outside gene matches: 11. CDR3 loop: CATVPQTGVYGYTF. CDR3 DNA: TGCGCCACCGTACCACAGACAGGGGTCTATGGCTACACCTTC.

CDR3 loop: CASSPLQGVRTDTQYF. CDR3 sequence (DNA): TGTGCCAGCAGTCCCCTACAGGGGGTGAGGACAGATACGCAGTATTTT. This sequence joins TRBV28 and TRBJ2-3, with 8 bases that match TRBD1. V gave up 5 bases and J gave up 3 bases; unmatched junction bases: 10. CDR1 and CDR2 from the germline V gene are MDHEN and SYDVKM. The CDR3 has 16 amino acids.

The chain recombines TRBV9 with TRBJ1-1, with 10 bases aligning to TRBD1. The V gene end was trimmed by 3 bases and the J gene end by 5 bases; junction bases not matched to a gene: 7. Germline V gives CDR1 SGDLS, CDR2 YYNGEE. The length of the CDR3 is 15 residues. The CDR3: CASSATGTGETEAFF. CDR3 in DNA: TGTGCCAGCAGCGCCACCGGGACAGGGGAAACTGAAGCTTTCTTT.

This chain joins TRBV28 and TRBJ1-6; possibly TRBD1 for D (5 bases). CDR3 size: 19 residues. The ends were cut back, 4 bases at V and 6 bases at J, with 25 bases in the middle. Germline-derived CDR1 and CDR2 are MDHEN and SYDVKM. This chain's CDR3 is CASSSTTFFLGGVNSPLHF. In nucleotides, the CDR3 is TGTGCCAGCAGTTCAACAACCTTCTTCTTGGGAGGGGTTAATTCACCCCTCCACTTT.

The CDR3: CASSPSGQDYGYTF. CDR3 nucleotide sequence: TGTGCCAGCAGTCCCTCGGGACAGGACTATGGCTACACCTTC. The rearrangement uses TRBV28 and TRBJ1-2; TRBD1 aligns across 8 bases. CDR1 is MDHEN, CDR2 SYDVKM, per germline. The J segment lost 3 bases and the V segment lost 5 bases, leaving 5 bases of the junction unmatched. This CDR3 spans 14 amino acids.

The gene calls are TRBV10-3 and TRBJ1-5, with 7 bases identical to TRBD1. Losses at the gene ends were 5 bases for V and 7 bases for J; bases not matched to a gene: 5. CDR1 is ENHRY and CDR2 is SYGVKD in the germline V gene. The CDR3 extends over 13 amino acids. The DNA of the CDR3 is TGTGCCATCAGTAAAACAGGGGAGCAGCCCCAGCATTTT. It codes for CAISKTGEQPQHF.

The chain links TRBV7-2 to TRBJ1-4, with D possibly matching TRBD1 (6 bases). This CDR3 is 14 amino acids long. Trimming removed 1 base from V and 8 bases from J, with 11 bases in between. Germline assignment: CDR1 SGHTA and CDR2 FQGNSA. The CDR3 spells CASSLGGGEEKLFF. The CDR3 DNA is TGTGCCAGCAGCTTAGGAGGGGGTGAAGAAAAACTGTTTTTT.

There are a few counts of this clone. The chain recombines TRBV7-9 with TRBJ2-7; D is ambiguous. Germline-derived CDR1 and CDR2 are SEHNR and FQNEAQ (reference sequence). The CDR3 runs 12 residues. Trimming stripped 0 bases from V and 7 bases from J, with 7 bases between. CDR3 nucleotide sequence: TGTGCCAGCAGCTTAGCGCTCCGGGAGCAGTACTTC. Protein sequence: CASSLALREQYF.

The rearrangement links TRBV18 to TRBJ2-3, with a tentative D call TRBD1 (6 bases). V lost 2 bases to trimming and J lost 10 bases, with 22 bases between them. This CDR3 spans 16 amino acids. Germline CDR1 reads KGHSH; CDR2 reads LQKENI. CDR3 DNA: TGTGCCAGCTCACCAGAGACAGGCCTTAGGGGTATGTCGCAGTATTTT. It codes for CASSPETGLRGMSQYF.

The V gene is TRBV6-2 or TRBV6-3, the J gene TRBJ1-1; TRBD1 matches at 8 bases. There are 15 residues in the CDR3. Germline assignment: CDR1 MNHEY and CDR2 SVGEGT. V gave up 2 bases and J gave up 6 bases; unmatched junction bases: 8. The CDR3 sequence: CASSYIGQGGAEAFF. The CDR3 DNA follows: TGTGCCAGCAGTTACATTGGACAGGGCGGAGCTGAAGCTTTCTTT.

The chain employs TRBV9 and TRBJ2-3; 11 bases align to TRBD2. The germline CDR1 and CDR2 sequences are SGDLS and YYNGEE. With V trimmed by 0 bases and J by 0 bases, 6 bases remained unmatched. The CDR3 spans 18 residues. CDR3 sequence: CASSVAASGGSSTDTQYF. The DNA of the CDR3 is TGTGCCAGCAGCGTAGCTGCTAGCGGGGGGTCCAGCACAGATACGCAGTATTTT.

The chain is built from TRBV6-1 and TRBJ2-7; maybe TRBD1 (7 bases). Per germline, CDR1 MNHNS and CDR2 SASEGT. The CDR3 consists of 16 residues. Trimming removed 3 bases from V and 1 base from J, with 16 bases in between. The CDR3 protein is CASSDRGGRGSYEQYF. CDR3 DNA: TGTGCCAGCAGTGACCGAGGGGGCCGGGGGTCCTACGAGCAGTACTTC.

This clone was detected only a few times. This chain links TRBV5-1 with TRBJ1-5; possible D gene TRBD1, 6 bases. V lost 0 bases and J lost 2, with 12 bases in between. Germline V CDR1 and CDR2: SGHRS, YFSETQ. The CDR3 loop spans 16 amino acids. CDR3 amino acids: CASSLDGQPGNQPQHF. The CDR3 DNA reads TGCGCCAGCAGCTTGGATGGACAGCCCGGCAATCAGCCCCAGCATTTT. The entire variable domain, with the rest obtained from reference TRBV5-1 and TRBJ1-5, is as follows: KAGVTQTPRYLIKTRGQQVTLSCSPISGHRSVSWYQQTPGQGLQFLFEYFSETQRNKGNFPGRFSGRQFSNSRSEMNVSTLELGDSALYLCASSLDGQPGNQPQHFGDGTRLSIL.

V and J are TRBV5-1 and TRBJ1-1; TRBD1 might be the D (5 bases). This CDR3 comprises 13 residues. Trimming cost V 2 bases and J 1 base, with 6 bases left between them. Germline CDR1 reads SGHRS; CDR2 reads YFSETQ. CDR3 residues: CASSLQENTEAFF. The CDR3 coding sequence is TGCGCCAGCAGCTTACAGGAGAACACTGAAGCTTTCTTT.

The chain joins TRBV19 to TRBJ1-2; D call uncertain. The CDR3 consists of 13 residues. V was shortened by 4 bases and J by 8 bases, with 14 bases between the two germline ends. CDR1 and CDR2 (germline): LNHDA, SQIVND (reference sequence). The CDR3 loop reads CASSKKYTEGYTF. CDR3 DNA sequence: TGTGCCAGTAGTAAAAAATATACTGAGGGCTACACCTTC.

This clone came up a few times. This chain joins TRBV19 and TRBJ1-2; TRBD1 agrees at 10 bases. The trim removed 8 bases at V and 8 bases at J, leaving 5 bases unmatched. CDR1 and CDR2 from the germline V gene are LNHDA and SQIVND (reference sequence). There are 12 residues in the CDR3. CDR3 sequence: CASAGTGEGYTF. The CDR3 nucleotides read TGTGCCAGTGCGGGGACAGGGGAAGGCTACACCTTC.

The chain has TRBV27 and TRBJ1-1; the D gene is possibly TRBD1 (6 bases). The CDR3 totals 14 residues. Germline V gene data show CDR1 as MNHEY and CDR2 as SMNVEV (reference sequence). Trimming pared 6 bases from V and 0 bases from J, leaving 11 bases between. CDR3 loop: CASSPGHLNTEAFF. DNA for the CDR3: TGTGCCAGCAGCCCGGGACACTTGAACACTGAAGCTTTCTTT.

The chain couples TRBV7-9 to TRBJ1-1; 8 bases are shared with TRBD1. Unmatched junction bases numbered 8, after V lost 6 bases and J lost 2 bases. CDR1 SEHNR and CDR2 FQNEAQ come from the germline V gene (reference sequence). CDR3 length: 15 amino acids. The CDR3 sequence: CASSASGGGNTEAFF. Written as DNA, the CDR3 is TGTGCCAGCAGTGCTTCAGGGGGCGGAAACACTGAAGCTTTCTTT.